One sample yielded the 24 T cell receptor beta chains listed below, sequenced in a study of T-cell reconstitution after alpha-beta-depleted transplantation in children. The library targeted TCRbeta and was prepared with unique molecular identifiers. TCRdb reanalysed the PCR reads using MiXCR and keeps one entry per CDR3 protein. Of around 190,000 distinct CDR3 sequences in the sample, 6.6% were seen once. Specimen: PBMCs, collected before TCRalphabeta/CD19-depleted stem cell transplant. These receptors all come from a boy younger than 10 with acute lymphoblastic leukemia, due to receive a stem cell transplant.

This clonotype was counted at least ten times. The V call is TRBV12-3 or TRBV12-4, the J call TRBJ2-1, with 7 bases lining up with TRBD1. V gave up 1 base and J gave up 12 bases; unmatched junction bases: 0. The CDR3 is 11 amino acids. This CDR3 is CASSLGTGQFF. The DNA of the CDR3 is TGTGCCAGCAGTTTAGGGACAGGGCAGTTCTTC.

This clonotype was counted at least ten times. This chain uses TRBV7-9 with TRBJ2-1, with 7 bases identical to TRBD1. V lost 2 bases, J lost 4 bases, and 5 bases stayed unmatched. Germline V gene sequence: CDR1 SEHNR, CDR2 FQNEAQ (reference sequence). This CDR3 is built from 15 residues. In DNA, the CDR3 is TGTGCCAGCAGCTTAAGGGACAGCGGATACAATGAGCAGTTCTTC. The encoded protein is CASSLRDSGYNEQFF.

This clonotype showed up many times. V and J are TRBV5-1 and TRBJ2-7; possible D gene TRBD2, 6 bases. From germline, CDR1 is SGHRS and CDR2 YFSETQ. The ends were cut back, 4 bases at V and 0 bases at J, with 11 bases in the middle. There are 14 residues in the CDR3. CDR3 nucleotides: TGCGCCAGCAGCCTGGGAGGAGGCTCCTACGAGCAGTACTTC. Translated: CASSLGGGSYEQYF.

This clonotype was counted only a few times. The rearrangement joins TRBV9 to TRBJ2-5, with 7 positions matching TRBD1. Looked up from germline, CDR1 is SGDLS and CDR2 is YYNGEE. V shed 3 bases, J shed 5 bases, and the junction held 7 bases outside the gene matches. The CDR3 covers 14 residues. The CDR3 nucleotides read TGTGCCAGCAGCGAGGAAGACAGGGCGGAGACCCAGTACTTC. Residues: CASSEEDRAETQYF.

The V and J genes are TRBV10-3 and TRBJ2-2, with TRBD1 identical over 7 bases. The CDR3 contains 16 residues. Looked up from germline, CDR1 is ENHRY and CDR2 is SYGVKD. V was pared by 6 bases and J by 2 bases, with 9 bases of the junction left unmatched. CDR3 sequence: CAIRAPDRVNTGELFF. The CDR3 region has the DNA TGTGCCATCAGGGCCCCAGACAGGGTCAACACCGGGGAGCTGTTTTTT.

This clonotype was counted only a few times. The chain combines TRBV4-3 with TRBJ1-4; D is uncertain. Germline CDR1 LGHNA, CDR2 YSLEER. The CDR3 is 17 amino acids. V lost 0 bases and J lost 4, with 15 bases in between. This CDR3 reads CASSQEGILLGNEKLFF. The CDR3 DNA follows: TGCGCCAGCAGCCAAGAAGGGATCCTTCTGGGTAATGAAAAACTGTTTTTT.

V is TRBV6-5 and J is TRBJ2-5; a weak D match, TRBD1 (6 bases). Germline V gives CDR1 MNHEY, CDR2 SVGAGI. V shed 5 bases and J shed 1 base, with 14 bases lying between them. This CDR3 is built from 15 residues. As DNA, the CDR3 is TGTGCCAGCAGTCCCTGGGGGCCGAGCCAAGAGACCCAGTACTTC. Its translation is CASSPWGPSQETQYF.

In its sample, this clonotype was seen a few times. This sequence joins TRBV7-2 and TRBJ2-5, with 14 bases aligning to TRBD2. This CDR3 comprises 17 residues. Looked up from germline, CDR1 is SGHTA and CDR2 is FQGNSA. The J segment lost 4 bases and the V segment lost 4 bases, leaving 8 bases of the junction unmatched. The CDR3 bases are TGTGCCAGCAGCTCAACCGGACTAGCGGGAGGTTTAGAGACCCAGTACTTC. Its translation is CASSSTGLAGGLETQYF.

V is TRBV7-9 and J is TRBJ2-7; 8 bases match TRBD1. The V gene end was trimmed by 5 bases and the J gene end by 5 bases; junction bases not matched to a gene: 5. The CDR3 length is 13 residues. Germline-derived CDR1 and CDR2 are SEHNR and FQNEAQ (reference sequence). DNA for the CDR3: TGTGCCAGCAGCCCCGACAGGGGCCACGAGCAGTACTTC. This encodes CASSPDRGHEQYF.

Concerning this clonotype: Since a much larger clone is just one base distant, this may be a read error. V gene TRBV28 combines with J gene TRBJ2-1; 8 bases are shared with TRBD1. Germline lookup yields CDR1 MDHEN and CDR2 SYDVKM. The CDR3 is made up of 17 amino acids. As DNA, the CDR3 is TGTACCAGCAGTTTAGGCCTAGGCAGGGGGCGTATAAATGAGCAGTTCTTC. This sequence encodes CTSSLGLGRGRINEQFF.

In this sample, this clonotype turned up a few times. The rearrangement links TRBV28 to TRBJ2-5; maybe TRBD2 (6 bases). This CDR3 is 15 amino acids long. The V end was cut by 5 bases, the J end by 0 bases, with 13 bases between. CDR1 is MDHEN and CDR2 is SYDVKM in the germline V gene. The CDR3 coding sequence is TGTGCCAGCAGTAGGGACTCGGGGTACCAAGAGACCCAGTACTTC. This gives the protein CASSRDSGYQETQYF. Based on the CDR3 plus reference TRBV28 and TRBJ2-5, the full variable domain is DVKVTQSSRYLVKRTGEKVFLECVQDMDHENMFWYRQDPGLGLRLIYFSYDVKMKEKGDIPEGYSVSREKKERFSLILESASTNQTSMYLCASSRDSGYQETQYFGPGTRLLVL.

This chain joins TRBV4-1 and TRBJ2-2, with TRBD2 identical over 9 bases. Germline values: CDR1 MGHRA, CDR2 YSYEKL. This CDR3 spans 15 amino acids. The ends lost 4 bases at V and 5 bases at J; junction bases unmatched: 5. CDR3 in DNA: TGCGCCAGCAGCCGTGGACTAGCGAGAACCGGGGAGCTGTTTTTT. It is translated as CASSRGLARTGELFF.

Many counts were recorded for this clonotype. The V and J genes are TRBV4-3 and TRBJ2-3; TRBD2 matches 9 bases. The CDR3 runs to 16 residues. Germline V gives CDR1 LGHNA, CDR2 YSLEER. V lost 1 base to trimming and J lost 4 bases; unmatched junction nucleotides: 6. CDR3 nucleotide sequence: TGCGCCAGCAGCCAAGGGACTAGCGAAGTCGCAGATACGCAGTATTTT. The encoded protein is CASSQGTSEVADTQYF.

This clonotype has a count of ten or more. The chain couples TRBV19 to TRBJ2-1, with 12 bases fitting TRBD2. The CDR3 runs to 15 residues. The germline CDR1 and CDR2 sequences are LNHDA and SQIVND (reference sequence). The V gene end was trimmed by 7 bases and the J gene end by 8 bases; junction bases not matched to a gene: 9. The CDR3 reads CASTTTSGSPHEQFF. In nucleotides, the CDR3 is TGTGCCAGTACCACGACTAGCGGGAGCCCCCATGAGCAGTTCTTC.

In its sample, this clonotype was seen many times. This chain uses TRBV5-1 with TRBJ2-7; TRBD1 or TRBD2 may be the D gene (6 bases each). V shed 1 base and J shed 3 bases, with 11 bases lying between them. Germline values: CDR1 SGHRS, CDR2 YFSETQ. The CDR3 extends over 14 amino acids. Here the CDR3 DNA reads TGCGCCAGCAGCTTGTTGGAGGGGGGCTACGAGCAGTACTTC. It yields the protein CASSLLEGGYEQYF.

This clonotype was found many times. The rearrangement joins TRBV7-9 to TRBJ2-2; 7 bases match TRBD1. V shed 5 bases, J shed 5 bases, and the junction held 2 bases outside the gene matches. Germline CDR1 reads SEHNR; CDR2 reads FQNEAQ (reference sequence). This CDR3 comprises 13 residues. CDR3 region: CASSLQGTGELFF. Written as DNA, the CDR3 is TGTGCCAGCAGCCTACAGGGGACCGGGGAGCTGTTTTTT.

This clonotype has a count of ten or more. The genes are TRBV10-3 and TRBJ2-6; D perhaps matches TRBD2 (6 bases). This CDR3 region has 14 residues. Deletions cut 7 bases from V and 0 bases from J, with 7 bases between. Germline CDR1 and CDR2: ENHRY and SYGVKD. CDR3 nucleotide sequence: TGTGCCATCAAGGAGGGCTCTGGGGCCAACGTCCTGACTTTC. It is translated as CAIKEGSGANVLTF.

This clonotype was counted ten times or more. The rearrangement uses TRBV28 and TRBJ1-1, with D possibly TRBD1 on 6 matching bases. Trimming pared 7 bases from V and 4 bases from J, leaving 22 bases between. Germline CDR1 and CDR2: MDHEN and SYDVKM. The CDR3 consists of 16 residues. Here the CDR3 reads CASTSGETRGGTEAFF. CDR3 coding DNA: TGTGCCAGCACCTCCGGAGAAACCCGAGGGGGCACTGAAGCTTTCTTT.

Many counts were recorded for this clonotype. The chain is built from TRBV5-1 and TRBJ1-6; tentatively, D is TRBD1 (5 bases). Deletions cut 1 base from V and 9 bases from J, with 14 bases between. Per the germline V gene, CDR1 is SGHRS and CDR2 is YFSETQ. The CDR3 has 15 amino acids. CDR3 sequence: CASSLSGGNRSPLHF. In nucleotides, the CDR3 is TGCGCCAGCAGCTTGAGCGGGGGAAATCGTTCACCCCTCCACTTT.

This clonotype came up many times. V usage is TRBV20-1 and J usage is TRBJ2-7; perhaps TRBD1 as D (6 bases). Germline-derived CDR1 and CDR2 are DFQATT and SNEGSKA (reference sequence). The CDR3 sequence is 13 residues long. V lost 2 bases to trimming and J lost 3 bases, with 11 bases between them. CDR3 in amino acids: CSARSRTDYEQYF. The CDR3 DNA reads TGCAGTGCTAGAAGCCGGACAGACTACGAGCAGTACTTC.

Many counts were recorded for this clonotype. The gene calls are TRBV29-1 and TRBJ1-1; D is undetermined. V lost 2 bases and J lost 1, with 8 bases in between. The CDR3 has 13 residues. The germline V gene encodes CDR1 SQVTM and CDR2 ANQGSEA. DNA for the CDR3: TGCAGCGTTGAACGGGAGACGAACACTGAAGCTTTCTTT. Amino acid sequence: CSVERETNTEAFF. Drawing the rest from reference TRBV29-1 and TRBJ1-1, the complete variable domain is SAVISQKPSRDICQRGTSLTIQCQVDSQVTMMFWYRQQPGQSLTLIATANQGSEATYESGFVIDKFPISRPNLTFSTLTVSNMSPEDSSIYLCSVERETNTEAFFGQGTRLTVV.

This clonotype was counted at least ten times. The chain carries TRBV6-1 and TRBJ1-3, with D perhaps matching TRBD1 (6 bases). V lost 7 bases and J 0 bases, leaving 13 bases between the germline ends. The CDR3 is 15 amino acids. Germline V gives CDR1 MNHNS, CDR2 SASEGT. The CDR3 sequence is CASKEQGSSGNTIYF. The CDR3 DNA is TGTGCCAGCAAGGAGCAGGGGAGCTCTGGAAACACCATATATTTT.

This clonotype was picked up many times. The CDR3: CASSFLRGPQETQYF. Written as DNA, the CDR3 is TGTGCCAGCAGCTTCCTCAGGGGCCCCCAAGAGACCCAGTACTTC. This chain uses TRBV7-2 with TRBJ2-5, with D possibly being TRBD1 (6 bases). Per germline, CDR1 SGHTA and CDR2 FQGNSA. This CDR3 has 15 residues. The ends were cut back, 3 bases at V and 1 base at J, with 12 bases in the middle.

This clonotype was seen at least ten times. J is TRBJ2-3 and V is TRBV20-1; possible D gene TRBD2, 5 bases. The CDR3 is 16 amino acids. V was clipped by 3 bases and J by 5 bases, with 21 bases between them. Per germline, CDR1 DFQATT and CDR2 SNEGSKA (reference sequence). The CDR3 region has the DNA TGCAGTGCTAGGGGCTTCGGCCAAGAAGAGGGAGATACGCAGTATTTT. Translating it yields CSARGFGQEEGDTQYF.